Below, 23 T cell receptor beta chains from the same sample are listed, as sequenced in a study of T cells after yellow fever vaccination. TCRdb reprocessed the 5' RACE reads with MiXCR, giving one entry per CDR3 protein. The sample records about 74,000 distinct CDR3 sequences, around 7% being singletons. The sample was CD8+ T cells sorted from PBMCs, taken 5 days after the first yellow fever vaccination. The receptors were gathered from a man aged 18 to 29 who received the YFV17D yellow fever vaccine.

This clonotype was seen more than once but under ten times. The gene calls are TRBV7-2 and TRBJ2-2, with 7 positions matching TRBD1. With 4 bases clipped from V and 7 bases from J, the junction kept 9 bases outside the gene matches. This CDR3 region has 15 residues. The V gene's germline CDR1 is SGHTA and CDR2 FQGNSA. CDR3 in amino acids: CASSSTMTGNGELFF. The CDR3 bases are TGTGCCAGCAGCTCGACGATGACAGGGAACGGGGAGCTGTTTTTT.

This clonotype has ten or more counts. V is TRBV7-6 and J is TRBJ1-6; possible D gene TRBD1, 6 bases. The V gene lost 1 base and the J gene lost 7 bases, with 11 bases spanning the gap. The CDR3 is 15 residues long. The germline CDR1 and CDR2 sequences are SGHVS and FNYEAQ. CDR3 DNA: TGTGCCAGCAGCTTAGTGACAGGAGGAAATTCACCCCTCCACTTT. Translation: CASSLVTGGNSPLHF.

This clonotype was picked up many times. The chain uses TRBV7-9 and TRBJ2-5; no reliable D call. Germline V gene sequence: CDR1 SEHNR, CDR2 FQNEAQ (reference sequence). The CDR3 totals 13 residues. Trimming removed 3 bases at V and 2 bases at J, with 7 bases between. The CDR3 nucleotides are TGTGCCAGCAGCTTGACATATCAAGAGACCCAGTACTTC. Amino acid sequence: CASSLTYQETQYF.

This clonotype has a handful of counts. J is TRBJ1-1 and V is TRBV29-1; D is uncertain. Germline V lookup: CDR1 SQVTM, CDR2 ANQGSEA. V shed 8 bases and J shed 8 bases, with 15 bases lying between them. The CDR3 contains 11 residues. For the CDR3, the DNA is TGCAGCTGTTACGAAGGCAGAGAAGCTTTCTTT. It encodes CSCYEGREAFF. The full variable domain, rest sourced from reference TRBV29-1 and TRBJ1-1, is SAVISQKPSRDICQRGTSLTIQCQVDSQVTMMFWYRQQPGQSLTLIATANQGSEATYESGFVIDKFPISRPNLTFSTLTVSNMSPEDSSIYLCSCYEGREAFFGQGTRLTVV.

The chain joins TRBV4-2 to TRBJ1-2; D uncertain. Germline loops: CDR1 LGHNA, CDR2 YNFKEQ. This CDR3 has 17 residues. V lost 4 bases, J lost 6 bases, and 24 bases lay in between. For the CDR3, the DNA is TGTGCCAGCAGCCTACCTGCCGCTGTCGCGGCAGGACATGGCTACACCTTC. Its translation: CASSLPAAVAAGHGYTF.

This clonotype was detected ten times or more. The chain links TRBV7-9 to TRBJ1-6; 8 bases line up with TRBD1. The V segment lost 0 bases and the J segment 9 bases; nucleotides outside the gene matches: 7. Germline V gene sequence: CDR1 SEHNR, CDR2 FQNEAQ (reference sequence). This CDR3 spans 16 amino acids. CDR3 amino acids: CASSLAGGTGLSPLHF. CDR3 nucleotide sequence: TGTGCCAGCAGCTTAGCGGGGGGGACAGGCCTTTCACCCCTCCACTTT.

This clonotype was seen ten or more times. The J gene is TRBJ1-5, the V gene TRBV4-1, with D possibly TRBD1 on 6 matching bases. V dropped 3 bases and J dropped 0 bases, with 9 bases sitting between them. This CDR3 is 15 amino acids long. Germline CDR1 and CDR2: MGHRA and YSYEKL. CDR3 loop: CASSHRQVSNQPQHF. Here the CDR3 DNA reads TGCGCCAGCAGCCACCGACAGGTTAGCAATCAGCCCCAGCATTTT.

In this sample, this clonotype turned up a few times. V is TRBV19 and J is TRBJ2-1; D is perhaps TRBD2 (6 bases). The CDR3 has 15 amino acids. Germline CDR1 reads LNHDA; CDR2 reads SQIVND (reference sequence). The ends were cut back, 1 base at V and 0 bases at J, with 7 bases in the middle. CDR3 loop: CASSIAGVSYNEQFF. The CDR3 nucleotides read TGTGCCAGTAGTATAGCGGGGGTCTCCTACAATGAGCAGTTCTTC.

This clonotype was counted ten times or more. The rearrangement links TRBV29-1 to TRBJ2-1, with 7 bases lining up with TRBD1. Germline CDR1 SQVTM, CDR2 ANQGSEA. The V gene end was trimmed by 4 bases and the J gene end by 4 bases; junction bases not matched to a gene: 4. The CDR3 is 13 amino acids. CDR3 coding DNA: TGCAGCGTTGGACAGGGTGGGTACAATGAGCAGTTCTTC. This translates into CSVGQGGYNEQFF.

This clonotype was seen ten or more times. The chain carries TRBV11-2 and TRBJ2-1; the match to TRBD2 covers 10 bases. Germline CDR1 reads SGHAT; CDR2 reads FQNNGV. The CDR3 has 18 amino acids. J was trimmed by 0 bases and V by 4 bases; bases with no gene match: 9. CDR3 nucleotide sequence: TGTGCCAGCAGCTCCGATAGCGGGGGGTTGAGCTCCTACAATGAGCAGTTCTTC. Its protein is CASSSDSGGLSSYNEQFF.

This clonotype turned up a few times. The gene calls are TRBV7-2 and TRBJ2-3, with 12 bases that match TRBD2. Germline CDR1 reads SGHTA; CDR2 reads FQGNSA. The CDR3 is 16 residues long. V was clipped by 5 bases and J by 4 bases; unmatched bases: 7. CDR3 DNA sequence: TGTGCCAGCAGCCACCGGACTAGCGGGGAAGCAGATACGCAGTATTTT. Its translation: CASSHRTSGEADTQYF.

This clonotype was picked up many times. The J gene is TRBJ2-3, the V gene TRBV3-1; D gene unclear. The CDR3 sequence is 13 residues long. Germline V gene sequence: CDR1 LGHDT, CDR2 YNNKEL (reference sequence). Trimming took off 3 bases at V and 2 bases at J, with 6 bases between the two ends. CDR3 coding DNA: TGTGCCAGCAGCCATACACCCACAGATACGCAGTATTTT. Translation: CASSHTPTDTQYF.

For this clonotype: One base away lies a much larger clone, so this may be a sequencing read error. CDR3 DNA: TGCAGCGTTGAAGACGGGACAGCAGATACGCACTATTTT. Translation: CSVEDGTADTHYF. The gene calls are TRBV29-1 and TRBJ2-3; 7 positions match TRBD1. Germline assignment: CDR1 SQVTM and CDR2 ANQGSEA. The CDR3 has 13 amino acids.

The CDR3 DNA sequence: TGTGCCAGCAGCTTGATTACAGGGCCGATGAACACTGAAGCTTTCTTT. Translation: CASSLITGPMNTEAFF. This chain uses TRBV5-6 with TRBJ1-1, with a possible D match to TRBD1 (6 bases). Germline CDR1 and CDR2: SGHDT and YYEEEE. The V end lost 1 base, the J end lost 0 bases, and 13 bases lay between the germline ends. This CDR3 region has 16 residues.

The DNA for the CDR3 is TGCGCCAGCAGTCAATCGACCGCGCGATACAGAGCGAGGTACTTC. It specifies CASSQSTARYRARYF. The chain carries TRBV23-1 and TRBJ2-7; D is undetermined. TRBV23-1 has ORF status, its function being uncertain. The CDR3 contains 15 residues. Trimming cost V 0 bases and J 12 bases, with 21 bases left between them.

The V and J genes are TRBV12-3 or TRBV12-4 and TRBJ1-2; D remains unclear. The CDR3 length is 16 residues. Trimming left V 2 bases short and J 4 bases short, with 17 bases between. The CDR3 DNA reads TGTGCCAGCAGTTTAATGGGCAGACTCCTTAGCTATGGCTACACCTTC. Its protein product is CASSLMGRLLSYGYTF.

This rearrangement joins TRBV6-1 to TRBJ1-1; D call uncertain. The ends were cut back, 5 bases at V and 0 bases at J, with 7 bases in the middle. CDR3 length equals 13 residues. From germline, CDR1 is MNHNS and CDR2 SASEGT. The CDR3 sequence: CASSKGLNTEAFF. The DNA for the CDR3 is TGTGCCAGCAGTAAAGGGTTGAACACTGAAGCTTTCTTT.

This clonotype was seen only a few times. The chain couples TRBV12-3 or TRBV12-4 to TRBJ1-2; a possible D gene is TRBD1 (6 bases). The CDR3 is 17 amino acids. Deletions cut 2 bases from V and 4 bases from J, with 20 bases between. The CDR3 region is CASSLIPQGLEGYGYTF. For the CDR3, the DNA is TGTGCCAGCAGTTTAATCCCGCAGGGGCTGGAGGGCTATGGCTACACCTTC.

This clonotype is a singleton in its sample. This rearrangement joins TRBV7-9 to TRBJ2-7; D may be TRBD2 (6 bases). The ends were cut back, 5 bases at V and 2 bases at J, with 7 bases in the middle. The CDR3 consists of 12 residues. The germline V gene encodes CDR1 SEHNR and CDR2 FQNEAQ (reference sequence). The CDR3 coding sequence is TGTGCCAGCAGCGGGAGGACCTACGAGCAGTACGTC. Translated: CASSGRTYEQYV.

The CDR3 DNA sequence: TGTGCCAGCAGCGCCGGGGGGACCAACAACTATGGCTACACCTTC. Amino acid sequence: CASSAGGTNNYGYTF. The chain recombines TRBV9 with TRBJ1-2; D might be TRBD1 (5 bases). Per germline, CDR1 SGDLS and CDR2 YYNGEE. V lost 3 bases, J lost 2 bases, and 14 bases lay in between. The CDR3 is made up of 15 amino acids.

This clonotype was seen a handful of times. The chain recombines TRBV5-4 with TRBJ2-3; D ambiguous. With 0 bases removed from V and 2 bases from J, the gap between germline ends came to 7 bases. The CDR3 has 14 residues. Germline CDR1 and CDR2: SGHNT and YYREEE (reference sequence). The CDR3 DNA follows: TGTGCCAGCAGCTTGGCCGGGCCCACAGATACGCAGTATTTT. The encoded protein is CASSLAGPTDTQYF.

This clonotype was seen a handful of times. The chain is built from TRBV27 and TRBJ2-3; maybe TRBD2 (6 bases). The ends were cut back, 5 bases at V and 4 bases at J, with 16 bases in the middle. Germline V gene data show CDR1 as MNHEY and CDR2 as SMNVEV (reference sequence). The CDR3 totals 15 residues. The CDR3 sequence is CASSPRTTVADTQYF. The CDR3, as DNA: TGTGCCAGCAGTCCTCGGACTACGGTCGCAGATACGCAGTATTTT.

This clonotype was observed many times. This chain joins TRBV4-3 and TRBJ2-1; TRBD2 aligns across 10 bases. J was trimmed by 7 bases and V by 0 bases; bases with no gene match: 6. The CDR3 spans 16 residues. Per germline, CDR1 LGHNA and CDR2 YSLEER. This chain's CDR3 is CASSQESGGVANEQFF. The CDR3 bases are TGCGCCAGCAGCCAAGAAAGCGGGGGGGTAGCTAATGAGCAGTTCTTC.